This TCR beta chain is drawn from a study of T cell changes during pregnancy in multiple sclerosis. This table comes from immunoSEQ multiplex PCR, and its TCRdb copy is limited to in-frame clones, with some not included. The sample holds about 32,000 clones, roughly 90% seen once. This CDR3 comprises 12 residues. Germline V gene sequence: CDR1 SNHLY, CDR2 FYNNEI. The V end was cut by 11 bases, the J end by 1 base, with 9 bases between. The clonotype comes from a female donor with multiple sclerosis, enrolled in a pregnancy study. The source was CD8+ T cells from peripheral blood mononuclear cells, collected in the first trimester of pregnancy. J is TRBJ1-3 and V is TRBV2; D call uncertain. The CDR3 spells CARRSSGNTIYF. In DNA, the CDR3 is TGTGCCCGACGGAGTTCTGGAAACACCATATATTTT.